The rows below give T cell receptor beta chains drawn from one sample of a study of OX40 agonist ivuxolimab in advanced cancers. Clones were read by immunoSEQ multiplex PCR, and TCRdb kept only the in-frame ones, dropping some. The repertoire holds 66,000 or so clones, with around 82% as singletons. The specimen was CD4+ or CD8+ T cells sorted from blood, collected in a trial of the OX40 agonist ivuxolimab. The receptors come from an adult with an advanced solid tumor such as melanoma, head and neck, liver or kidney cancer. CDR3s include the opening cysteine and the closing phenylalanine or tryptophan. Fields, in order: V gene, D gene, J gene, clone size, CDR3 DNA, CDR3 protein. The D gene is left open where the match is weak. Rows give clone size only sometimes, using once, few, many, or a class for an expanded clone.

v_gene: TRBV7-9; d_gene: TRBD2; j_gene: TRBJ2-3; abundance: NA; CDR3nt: TGTGCCAGCAGTACCACAGGGGCGGGAGGGCCGGATACGCAGTATTTT; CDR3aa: CASSTTGAGGPDTQYF
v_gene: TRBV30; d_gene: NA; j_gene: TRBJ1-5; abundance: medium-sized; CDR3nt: TGTGCCTGGAGTCTGGGGGGCGGCAATCAGCCCCAGCATTTT; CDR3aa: CAWSLGGGNQPQHF
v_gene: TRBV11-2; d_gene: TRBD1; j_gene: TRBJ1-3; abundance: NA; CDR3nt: TGTGCCAGCAGCAGGGACAGACGGTTCAAATATTTT; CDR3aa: CASSRDRRFKYF
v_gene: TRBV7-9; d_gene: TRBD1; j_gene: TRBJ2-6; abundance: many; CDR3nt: TGTGCCAGCAGCGGGTCCCGGGACAGGTTTCCATCTGGGGCCAACGTCCTGACTTTC; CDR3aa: CASSGSRDRFPSGANVLTF
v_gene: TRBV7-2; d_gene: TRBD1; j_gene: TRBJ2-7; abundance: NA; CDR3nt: TGTGCCAGCAGCTTAGGTCAGGGGGCCTACGAGCAGTACTTC; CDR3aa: CASSLGQGAYEQYF
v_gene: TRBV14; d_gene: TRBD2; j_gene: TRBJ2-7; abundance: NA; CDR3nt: TGTGCCAGCAGCCAAGACCGGACTAGTATCGAGCAGTACTTC; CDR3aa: CASSQDRTSIEQYF
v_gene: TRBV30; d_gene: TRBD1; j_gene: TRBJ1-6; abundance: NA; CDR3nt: TGTGCCTGGAGCGCCGACAGGGGGCCACCTTATAATTCACCCCTCCACTTT; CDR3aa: CAWSADRGPPYNSPLHF
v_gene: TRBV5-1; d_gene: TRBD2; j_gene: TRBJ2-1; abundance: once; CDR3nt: TGCGCCAGCAGCTTGGCCGGGACTAGCGGGAAATGGAATGAGCAGTTCTTC; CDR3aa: CASSLAGTSGKWNEQFF
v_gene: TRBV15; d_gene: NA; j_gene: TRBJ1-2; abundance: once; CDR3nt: TGTGCCACCAGCAGAGATAGACGGGGCTATGGCTACACCTTC; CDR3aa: CATSRDRRGYGYTF
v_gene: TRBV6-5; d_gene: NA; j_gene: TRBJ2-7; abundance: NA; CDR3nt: TGTGCCAGCGGTGAGGAGTACGAGCAGTACTTC; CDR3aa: CASGEEYEQYF
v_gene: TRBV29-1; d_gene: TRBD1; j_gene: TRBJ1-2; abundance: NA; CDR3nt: TGCAGCGTTGGGGGACAGGACTATGGCTACACCTTC; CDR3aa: CSVGGQDYGYTF
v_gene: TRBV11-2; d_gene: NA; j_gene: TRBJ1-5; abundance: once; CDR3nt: TGTGCCAGCAGCTTAGCCGGGACAAGCAATCAGCCCCAGCATTTT; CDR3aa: CASSLAGTSNQPQHF
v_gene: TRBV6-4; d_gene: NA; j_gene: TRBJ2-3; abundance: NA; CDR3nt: TGTGCCAGCAGTTCCTATGCAGGCGTGGGAGATACGCAGTATTTT; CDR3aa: CASSSYAGVGDTQYF
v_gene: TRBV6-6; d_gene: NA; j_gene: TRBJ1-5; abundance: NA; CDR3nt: TGTGCCAGCAGTTACTCAGGGCGCGATCAGCCCCAGCATTTT; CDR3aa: CASSYSGRDQPQHF
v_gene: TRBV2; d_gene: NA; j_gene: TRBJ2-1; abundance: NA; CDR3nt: TGTGCCAGCAGTAACTACGGCGGACGCTCCTACAATGAGCAGTTCTTC; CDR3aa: CASSNYGGRSYNEQFF
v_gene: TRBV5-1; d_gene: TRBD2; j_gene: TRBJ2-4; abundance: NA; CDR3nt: TGCGCCAGCAGCTTGGTAGTTAGCGGGAGGTTAAACATTCAGTACTTC; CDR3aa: CASSLVVSGRLNIQYF
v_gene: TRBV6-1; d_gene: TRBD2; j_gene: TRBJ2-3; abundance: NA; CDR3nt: TGTGCCAGCAGTGGGACTAGCGGGGCTAGCACAGATACGCAGTATTTT; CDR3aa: CASSGTSGASTDTQYF
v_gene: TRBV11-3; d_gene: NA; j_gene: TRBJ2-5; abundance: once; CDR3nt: TGTGCCAGCAGCCTCTACACCGCCACCTACTTC; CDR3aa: CASSLYTATYF
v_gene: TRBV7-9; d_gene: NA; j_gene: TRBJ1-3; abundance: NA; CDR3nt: TGTGCCAGCAGCTGGGAGGGCGTGGGAAACACCATATATTTT; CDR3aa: CASSWEGVGNTIYF
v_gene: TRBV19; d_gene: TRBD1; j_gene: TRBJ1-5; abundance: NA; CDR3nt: TGTGCCAGCCGGCTTCTGACAGGGGATAGCAATCAGCCCCAGCATTTT; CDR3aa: CASRLLTGDSNQPQHF
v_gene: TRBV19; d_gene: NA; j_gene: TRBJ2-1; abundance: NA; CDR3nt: TGTGCCAGTAGTATAGATCTCTCCTCGGCCCACAATGAGCAGTTCTTC; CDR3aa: CASSIDLSSAHNEQFF
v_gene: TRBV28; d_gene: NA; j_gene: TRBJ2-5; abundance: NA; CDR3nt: TGTGCCAGCAGGAAGGGACTGACGGGAGAGACCCAGTACTTC; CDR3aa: CASRKGLTGETQYF
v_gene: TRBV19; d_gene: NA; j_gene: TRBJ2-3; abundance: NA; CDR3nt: TGTGCCAGTAGTATAGATAAAGACCGCACAGATACGCAGTATTTT; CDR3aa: CASSIDKDRTDTQYF
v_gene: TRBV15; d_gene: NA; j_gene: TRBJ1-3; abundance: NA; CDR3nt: TGTGCCACCAGCAGAGATCTGTCGGGAAACACCATATATTTT; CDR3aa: CATSRDLSGNTIYF
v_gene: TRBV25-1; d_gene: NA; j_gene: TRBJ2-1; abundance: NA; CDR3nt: TGTGCCAGCAGTGAATTGGGGTCAGACTTCGGGAATGAGCAGTTCTTC; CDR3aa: CASSELGSDFGNEQFF
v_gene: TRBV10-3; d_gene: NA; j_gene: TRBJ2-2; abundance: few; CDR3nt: TGTGCCACCCGGGCTACGAGGGAGGCCACCGGGGAGCTGTTTTTT; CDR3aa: CATRATREATGELFF
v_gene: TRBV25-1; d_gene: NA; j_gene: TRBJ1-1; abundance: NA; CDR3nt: TGTGCCAGCAGCCCTCAGGGAAGAGGCACTGAAGCTTTCTTT; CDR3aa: CASSPQGRGTEAFF
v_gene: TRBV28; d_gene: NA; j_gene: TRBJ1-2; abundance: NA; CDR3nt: TGTGCCACCCCAGGGGTAGAGGGCTACACCTTC; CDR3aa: CATPGVEGYTF
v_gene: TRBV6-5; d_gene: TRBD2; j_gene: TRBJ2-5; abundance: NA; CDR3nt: TGTGCCAGCAGTCCCCCGGGACTAGCGGGGGAGACCCAGTACTTC; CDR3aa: CASSPPGLAGETQYF
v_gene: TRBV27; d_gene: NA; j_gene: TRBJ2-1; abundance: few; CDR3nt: TGTGCCAGCCGCGGGGCGGCGAGCTCCTACAATGAGCAGTTCTTC; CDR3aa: CASRGAASSYNEQFF
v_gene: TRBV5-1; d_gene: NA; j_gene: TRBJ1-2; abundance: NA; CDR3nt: TGCGCCAGCAGCTTGGGGGCAGGTGCTACCTATGGCTACACCTTC; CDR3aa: CASSLGAGATYGYTF
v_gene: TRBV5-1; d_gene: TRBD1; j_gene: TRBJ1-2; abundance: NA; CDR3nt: TGCGCCAGCAGCTTGGTGGGACAGGCCTCTCTGGGCTATGGCTACACCTTC; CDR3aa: CASSLVGQASLGYGYTF
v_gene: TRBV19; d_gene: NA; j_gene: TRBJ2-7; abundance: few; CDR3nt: TGTGCCAGTAGTATGGCCCTTGAGGCCCCCTCCTACGAGCAGTACTTC; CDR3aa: CASSMALEAPSYEQYF
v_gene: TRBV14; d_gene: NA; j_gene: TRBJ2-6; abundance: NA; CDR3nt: TGTACCAGCAGCCAAACGGAAAGTATCCGGGACAACGTCCTGACTTTC; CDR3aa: CTSSQTESIRDNVLTF
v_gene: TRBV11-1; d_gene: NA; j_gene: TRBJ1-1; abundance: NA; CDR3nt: TGTGCCAGCAGCTTTTCCAGAGCCGACACTGAAGCTTTCTTT; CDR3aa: CASSFSRADTEAFF
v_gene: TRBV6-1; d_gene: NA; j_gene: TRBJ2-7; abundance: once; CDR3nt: TGTGCCAGCAGTGATCCTTCTTACGAGCAGTACTTC; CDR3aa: CASSDPSYEQYF
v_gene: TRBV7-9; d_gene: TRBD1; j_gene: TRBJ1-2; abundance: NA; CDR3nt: TGTGCCAGCAGCCAAGAACAGGGGGATGGCTACACCTTC; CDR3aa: CASSQEQGDGYTF
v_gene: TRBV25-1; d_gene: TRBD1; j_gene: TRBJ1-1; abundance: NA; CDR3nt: TGTGCCAGCAGCGACCTTATTACAGGGGGAGTTGGAGCTTTCTTT; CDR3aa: CASSDLITGGVGAFF
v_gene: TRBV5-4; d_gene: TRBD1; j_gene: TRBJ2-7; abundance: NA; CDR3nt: TGTGCCAGCAGCTCGGCCGGGACAGGGCCCTACGAGCAGTACTTC; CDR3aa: CASSSAGTGPYEQYF
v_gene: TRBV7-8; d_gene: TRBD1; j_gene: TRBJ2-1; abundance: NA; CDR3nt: TGTGCCAGCACCACCACAGGGGATCGATACAATGAGCAGTTCTTC; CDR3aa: CASTTTGDRYNEQFF
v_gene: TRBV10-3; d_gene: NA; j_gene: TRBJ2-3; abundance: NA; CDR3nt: TGTGCCATCACCGGGACACGCACAGATACGCAGTATTTT; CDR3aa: CAITGTRTDTQYF
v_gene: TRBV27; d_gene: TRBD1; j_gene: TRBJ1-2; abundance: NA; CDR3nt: TGTGCCAGCAGTTTTACAGGGGGCTTGGGCTACACCTTC; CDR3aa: CASSFTGGLGYTF
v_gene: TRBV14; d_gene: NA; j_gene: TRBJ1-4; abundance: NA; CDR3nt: TGTGCCAGCAAAAACACGAATAATGAAAAACTGTTTTTT; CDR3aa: CASKNTNNEKLFF